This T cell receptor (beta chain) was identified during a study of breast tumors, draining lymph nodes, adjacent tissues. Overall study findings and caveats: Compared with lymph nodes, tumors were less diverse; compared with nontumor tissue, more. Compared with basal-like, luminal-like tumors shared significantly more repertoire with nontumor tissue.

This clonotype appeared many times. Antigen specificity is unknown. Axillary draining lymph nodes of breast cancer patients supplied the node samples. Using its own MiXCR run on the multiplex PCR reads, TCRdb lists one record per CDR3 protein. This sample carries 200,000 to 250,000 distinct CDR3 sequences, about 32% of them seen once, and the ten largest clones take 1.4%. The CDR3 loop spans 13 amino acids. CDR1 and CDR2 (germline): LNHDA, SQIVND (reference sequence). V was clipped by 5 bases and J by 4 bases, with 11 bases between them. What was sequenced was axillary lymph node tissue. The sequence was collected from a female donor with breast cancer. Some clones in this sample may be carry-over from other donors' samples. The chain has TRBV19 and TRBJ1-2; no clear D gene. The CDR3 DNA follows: TGTGCCAGTAGTGTGTTTCCGGTCTATGGCTACACCTTC. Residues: CASSVFPVYGYTF.